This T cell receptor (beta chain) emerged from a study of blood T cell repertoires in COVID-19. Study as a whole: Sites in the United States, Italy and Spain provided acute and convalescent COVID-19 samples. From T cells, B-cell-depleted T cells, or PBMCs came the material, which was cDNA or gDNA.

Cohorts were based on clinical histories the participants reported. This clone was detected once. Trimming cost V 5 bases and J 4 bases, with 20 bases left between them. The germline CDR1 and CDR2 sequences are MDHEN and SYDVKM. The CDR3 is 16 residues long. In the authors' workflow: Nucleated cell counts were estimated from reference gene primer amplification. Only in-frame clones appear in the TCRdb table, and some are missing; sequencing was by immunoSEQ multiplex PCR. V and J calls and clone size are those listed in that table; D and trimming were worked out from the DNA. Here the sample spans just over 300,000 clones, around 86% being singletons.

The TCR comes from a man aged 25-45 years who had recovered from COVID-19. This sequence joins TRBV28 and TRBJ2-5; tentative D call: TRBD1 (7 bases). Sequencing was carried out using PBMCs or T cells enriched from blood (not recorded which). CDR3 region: CASSKGDRDFIETQYF. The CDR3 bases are TGTGCCAGCAGTAAAGGAGACAGGGACTTTATAGAGACCCAGTACTTC.